What follows are 5 T cell receptor beta chains derived from one specimen sequenced in a study of T cell changes during pregnancy in multiple sclerosis. Assay: immunoSEQ multiplex PCR; the TCRdb copy retains only in-frame clones and omits some. Of around 77,000 clones in the sample, around 90% were seen once. This specimen consisted of peripheral blood, obtained in the third trimester of pregnancy. These TCRs come from a female donor with multiple sclerosis, enrolled in a pregnancy study.

V gene TRBV6-5 combines with J gene TRBJ2-3, with D uncertain. This CDR3 has 15 residues. V lost 2 bases, J lost 0 bases, and 9 bases lay in between. Germline V CDR1 and CDR2: MNHEY, SVGAGI. The CDR3 DNA sequence: TGTGCCAGCAGTTACGCGGCCGAAAGCACAGATACGCAGTATTTT. Translation gives CASSYAAESTDTQYF.

V is TRBV4-3 and J is TRBJ1-4; 9 bases line up with TRBD1. Germline CDR1 and CDR2: LGHNA and YSLEER. The CDR3 loop spans 16 amino acids. Trimming removed 0 bases from V and 4 bases from J; junction bases left unmatched: 3. CDR3 residues: CASSQDGQGNNEKLFF. CDR3 coding DNA: TGCGCCAGCAGCCAAGACGGACAGGGGAATAATGAAAAACTGTTTTTT.

The chain has TRBV18 and TRBJ1-2, with TRBD1 as a possible D gene (5 bases). The CDR3 runs to 13 residues. Germline CDR1 and CDR2: KGHSH and LQKENI. Trimming cost V 5 bases and J 2 bases, with 9 bases left between them. The CDR3 here is CASSVEGNYGYTF. CDR3 coding DNA: TGTGCCAGCTCAGTGGAGGGGAACTATGGCTACACCTTC.

The V and J genes are TRBV5-1 and TRBJ1-6; perhaps TRBD1 as D (6 bases). The CDR3 is 14 amino acids. Looked up from germline, CDR1 is SGHRS and CDR2 is YFSETQ. The V end was cut by 0 bases, the J end by 7 bases, with 8 bases between. The CDR3 nucleotides are TGCGCCAGCAGCTTGGAAACAGGGAATTCACCCCTCCACTTT. Protein sequence: CASSLETGNSPLHF.

J is TRBJ1-1 and V is TRBV5-6; D gene uncertain. This CDR3 spans 15 amino acids. CDR1 and CDR2 (germline): SGHDT, YYEEEE. Trimming shortened V by 2 bases and J by 1 base, and 12 bases separated the two germline ends. DNA of the CDR3: TGTGCCAGCAGCTTCAACCTACGCAAGAACACTGAAGCTTTCTTT. Translation gives CASSFNLRKNTEAFF.